The clone carrying this T cell receptor (beta chain) was counted between two and nine times. Its target is unknown. These data are taken from a study of identical twins. Study-level findings and limits: Beta out-of-frame sequences showed weaker excess twin sharing.

The CDR3 is 15 residues long. The V end was cut by 0 bases, the J end by 5 bases, with 13 bases between. Germline CDR1 KGHSH, CDR2 LQKENI. In TCRdb, the 5' RACE reads were re-called with MiXCR into one record per CDR3 protein. Of around 690,000 distinct CDR3 sequences listed, approximately 22% are singletons. These data were also reused for a study on T cells expressing NK-cell markers. That study adds: TCR beta repertoires came from sorted CD3+CD56+NKG2C+, CD3+CD56+NKG2C- and CD3+CD56-NKG2C+ T cells. Seven of the eight sequenced donors were HCMV-seropositive; one was seronegative. Among CD8+ T cells from several donors, dominant NKG2C+ clonotypes accounted for roughly 1.0-7.0%.

The V gene is TRBV18, the J gene TRBJ2-5; TRBD2 might be the D (6 bases). Material: PBMCs. This sequence originates from a woman aged 18-29 years in good health. DNA of the CDR3: TGTGCCAGCTCACCACCGAGAACGGGGAGGGAGACCCAGTACTTC. It is translated as CASSPPRTGRETQYF.